The rows below give T cell receptor beta chains drawn from one sample of a study of PD-L1 blockade in urothelial cancer. The method was immunoSEQ multiplex PCR; TCRdb's version includes in-frame clones alone and lacks a portion of them. In the table there are about 120,000 clones, roughly 91% of which are singletons. The sequencing here drew on PBMCs, taken around atezolizumab (anti-PD-L1) treatment. These TCRs come from a man between 60 and 75 years old with urothelial cancer. The CDR3 runs from the conserved cysteine through the conserved F or W. The D gene is left open where the match is weak. The size entry is marked missing in some rows and otherwise reads once, few, many or a size class.

size,J,V,D,CDR3,DNA
once,TRBJ1-2,TRBV11-2,TRBD1,CASSPGQDYGYTF,TGTGCCAGCAGCCCAGGACAGGACTATGGCTACACCTTC
.,TRBJ2-5,TRBV9,.,CASSVGQGGTQYF,TGTGCCAGCAGCGTAGGGCAGGGGGGGACCCAGTACTTC
.,TRBJ2-5,TRBV11-2,.,CASSLVQGQETQYF,TGTGCCAGCAGCTTAGTCCAGGGACAAGAGACCCAGTACTTC
.,TRBJ1-2,TRBV6-5,.,CASSYSKAGNYGYTF,TGTGCCAGCAGTTATTCGAAAGCCGGGAACTATGGCTACACCTTC
.,TRBJ2-5,TRBV10-3,TRBD1,CAIMGDRSGTQYF,TGTGCCATCATGGGGGACAGGAGCGGGACCCAGTACTTC
.,TRBJ2-1,TRBV28,TRBD2,CASRGPGLAVLAEQFF,TGTGCCAGCAGGGGGCCCGGGCTAGCGGTTTTGGCTGAGCAGTTCTTC
.,TRBJ2-1,TRBV27,TRBD2,CASSGWYSGSSYNEQFF,TGTGCCAGCAGTGGATGGTATAGCGGGAGCTCCTACAATGAGCAGTTCTTC
.,TRBJ1-2,TRBV5-1,.,CASSTLTGDYGYTF,TGCGCCAGCAGCACCCTCACAGGTGACTATGGCTACACCTTC
.,TRBJ2-1,TRBV18,TRBD1,CASSPSRDRGNEQFF,TGTGCCAGCTCACCGTCCCGGGACAGGGGGAATGAGCAGTTCTTC
.,TRBJ2-7,TRBV6-6,TRBD2,CASSLGLAATYEQYF,TGTGCCAGCTCCCTGGGTCTAGCGGCTACCTACGAGCAGTACTTC
.,TRBJ2-1,TRBV5-6,.,CASSLVSGNEQFF,TGTGCCAGCAGCTTGGTTTCGGGTAATGAGCAGTTCTTC
once,TRBJ2-7,TRBV5-1,TRBD2,CASSFRAGAYEQYF,TGCGCCAGCAGCTTCAGGGCGGGAGCGTACGAGCAGTACTTC
.,TRBJ2-1,TRBV7-3,TRBD2,CASSLTREHFHEQFF,TGTGCCAGCAGCTTAACGCGGGAGCACTTTCATGAGCAGTTCTTC
.,TRBJ2-7,TRBV2,TRBD2,CASSTTSGSSYEQYF,TGTGCCAGCAGTACGACTAGCGGGAGCTCCTACGAGCAGTACTTC
.,TRBJ2-3,TRBV5-1,TRBD2,CASSLAPGSSGGPTDTQYF,TGCGCCAGCAGCTTGGCCCCGGGTAGCAGCGGGGGGCCCACAGATACGCAGTATTTT
.,TRBJ2-3,TRBV4-3,TRBD2,CASSRGGAGGSDTQYF,TGCGCCAGCAGCCGAGGGGGGGCGGGGGGCTCAGATACGCAGTATTTT
.,TRBJ2-7,TRBV6-1,TRBD1,CASRKGQDEVHEQYF,TGTGCCAGCAGGAAGGGACAGGATGAGGTCCACGAGCAGTACTTC
.,TRBJ2-7,TRBV29-1,TRBD1,CSARNGQAPYEQYF,TGCAGCGCCAGAAATGGACAGGCCCCCTACGAGCAGTACTTC
.,TRBJ2-5,TRBV2,.,CASGKSRGQETQYF,TGTGCCAGTGGAAAGAGTCGGGGACAAGAGACCCAGTACTTC
.,TRBJ1-3,TRBV28,TRBD1,CASRSDRDPGNTIYF,TGTGCCAGCAGATCGGACAGGGACCCTGGAAACACCATATATTTT
.,TRBJ2-2,TRBV14,TRBD1,CASSQTRDSWGPGELFF,TGTGCCAGCAGCCAGACCCGGGACAGCTGGGGTCCCGGGGAGCTGTTTTTT
.,TRBJ2-3,TRBV5-5,TRBD1,CASRLDRGWTDTQYF,TGTGCCAGCCGACTCGACAGGGGATGGACAGATACGCAGTATTTT
.,TRBJ1-3,TRBV9,TRBD1,CASSGGPGTGYGNTIYF,TGTGCCAGCAGCGGTGGGCCCGGGACAGGGTACGGAAACACCATATATTTT
.,TRBJ1-2,TRBV27,.,CASSSLGGNYGYTF,TGTGCCAGCAGTTCTCTCGGGGGAAACTATGGCTACACCTTC
.,TRBJ2-7,TRBV18,TRBD2,CASSPNSSGGGPSF,TGTGCCAGCTCACCCAATTCGTCCGGGGGAGGGCCTTCCTTC
.,TRBJ2-7,TRBV29-1,.,CSVARGYEQYF,TGCAGCGTTGCCAGAGGGTACGAGCAGTACTTC
.,TRBJ2-3,TRBV7-6,TRBD2,CASSSGGGTDTQYF,TGTGCCAGCAGTTCCGGGGGGGGAACAGATACGCAGTATTTT
.,TRBJ2-3,TRBV6-8,TRBD2,CASSYGARREVTDTQYF,TGTGCCAGCAGTTACGGGGCGCGGCGGGAGGTGACAGATACGCAGTATTTT
.,TRBJ1-2,TRBV19,.,CASSNRAMYYGYTF,TGTGCCAGTAGTAACAGGGCAATGTACTATGGCTACACCTTC
.,TRBJ1-5,TRBV15,.,CATSSLRREDQPQHF,TGTGCCACCAGCAGCTTACGACGGGAGGATCAGCCCCAGCATTTT
.,TRBJ2-5,TRBV7-3,.,CASSLSAQFQETQYF,TGTGCCAGCAGCTTAAGCGCACAGTTCCAAGAGACCCAGTACTTC
.,TRBJ1-2,TRBV6-5,.,CASSPEGFLVGYTF,TGTGCCAGCAGCCCGGAGGGGTTTTTGGTCGGCTACACCTTC
.,TRBJ2-1,TRBV28,TRBD2,CASSYLPGRGVNEQFF,TGTGCCAGCAGTTACCTCCCCGGCCGGGGGGTCAATGAGCAGTTCTTC
.,TRBJ2-4,TRBV29-1,TRBD2,CSVSEGLATLGDIQYF,TGCAGCGTTTCTGAGGGACTAGCCACCCTCGGGGACATTCAGTACTTC
.,TRBJ2-7,TRBV27,TRBD1,CASSLTGGEQYF,TGTGCCAGCAGTCTGACAGGGGGCGAGCAGTACTTC
.,TRBJ2-5,TRBV7-9,.,CASSPQEYQETQYF,TGTGCCAGCAGCCCACAGGAATACCAAGAGACCCAGTACTTC
.,TRBJ1-4,TRBV9,TRBD1,CASSPLTGANEKLFF,TGTGCCAGCAGCCCGCTTACAGGGGCTAATGAAAAACTGTTTTTT
.,TRBJ1-1,TRBV19,TRBD1,CASRPLSQGMNTEAFF,TGTGCCAGTAGGCCCCTATCACAGGGGATGAACACTGAAGCTTTCTTT
.,TRBJ1-2,TRBV5-4,TRBD1,CASSLPGQGDFGYTF,TGTGCCAGCAGCCTCCCGGGACAGGGGGATTTTGGCTACACCTTC
.,TRBJ2-2,TRBV7-6,.,CASSLGQGLGELFF,TGTGCCAGCAGCTTAGGGCAGGGTTTGGGGGAGCTGTTTTTT
.,TRBJ2-2,TRBV4-3,TRBD2,CASSQPPVGGGNTGELFF,TGCGCCAGCAGCCAGCCTCCGGTAGGCGGGGGGAACACCGGGGAGCTGTTTTTT